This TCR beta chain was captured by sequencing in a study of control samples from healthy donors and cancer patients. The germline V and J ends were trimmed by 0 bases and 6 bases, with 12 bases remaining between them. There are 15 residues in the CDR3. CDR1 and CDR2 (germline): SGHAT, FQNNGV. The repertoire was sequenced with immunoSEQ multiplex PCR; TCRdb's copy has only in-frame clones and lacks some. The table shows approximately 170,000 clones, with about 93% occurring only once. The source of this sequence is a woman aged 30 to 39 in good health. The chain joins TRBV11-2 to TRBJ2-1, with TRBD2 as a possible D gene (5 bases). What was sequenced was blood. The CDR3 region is CASSLEDLAGNEQFF. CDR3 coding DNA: TGTGCCAGCAGCTTAGAAGACCTAGCAGGCAATGAGCAGTTCTTC.